One and the same sample provided the 3 T cell receptor beta chains below, sequenced in a study of blood T cell repertoires in COVID-19. Assay: immunoSEQ multiplex PCR; the TCRdb copy retains only in-frame clones and omits some. The sample carries under 250,000 clones, around 87% recorded once. The sample taken for sequencing was peripheral blood. Receptors were obtained from a woman in her seventies with active or convalescent COVID-19.

V and J are TRBV5-4 and TRBJ2-3, with a tentative D call TRBD2 (6 bases). Germline V CDR1 and CDR2: SGHNT, YYREEE (reference sequence). The CDR3 is 14 residues long. The V end was cut by 1 base, the J end by 0 bases, with 6 bases between. The CDR3 here is CASSLRGSTDTQYF. The CDR3 DNA sequence: TGTGCCAGCAGCTTGCGGGGGAGCACAGATACGCAGTATTTT.

V usage is TRBV4-3 and J usage is TRBJ2-3; 8 bases fit TRBD1. The J segment lost 3 bases and the V segment lost 6 bases, leaving 8 bases of the junction unmatched. This CDR3 has 15 amino acids. Germline V gene data show CDR1 as LGHNA and CDR2 as YSLEER. The CDR3: CASSFDRGVTDTQYF. In DNA, the CDR3 is TGCGCCAGCAGTTTCGACAGGGGAGTGACAGATACGCAGTATTTT.

The V gene is TRBV27, the J gene TRBJ2-1; D call uncertain. Germline CDR1 is MNHEY and CDR2 is SMNVEV (reference sequence). Deletions cut 7 bases from V and 4 bases from J, with 14 bases between. This CDR3 contains 14 residues. CDR3 bases: TGTGCCAGCACCCCGTTAAGCCGATACAATGAGCAGTTCTTC. Its translation: CASTPLSRYNEQFF.